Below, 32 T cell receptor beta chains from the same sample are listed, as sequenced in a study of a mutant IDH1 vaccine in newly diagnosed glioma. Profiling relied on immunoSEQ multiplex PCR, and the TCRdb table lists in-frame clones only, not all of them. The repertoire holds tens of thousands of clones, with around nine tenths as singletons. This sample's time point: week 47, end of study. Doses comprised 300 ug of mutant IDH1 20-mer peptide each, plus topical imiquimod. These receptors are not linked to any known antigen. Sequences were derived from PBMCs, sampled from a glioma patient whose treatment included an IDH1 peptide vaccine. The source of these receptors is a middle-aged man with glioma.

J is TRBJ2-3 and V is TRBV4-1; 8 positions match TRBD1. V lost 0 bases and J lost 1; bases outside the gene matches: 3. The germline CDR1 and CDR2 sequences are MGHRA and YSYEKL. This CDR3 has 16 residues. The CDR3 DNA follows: TGCGCCAGCAGCCAAGACCCACAGGGGGGCACAGATACGCAGTATTTT. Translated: CASSQDPQGGTDTQYF.

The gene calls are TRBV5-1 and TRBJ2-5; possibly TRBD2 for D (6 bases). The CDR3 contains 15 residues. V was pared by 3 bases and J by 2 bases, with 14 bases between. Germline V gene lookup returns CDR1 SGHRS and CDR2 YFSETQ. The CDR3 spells CASSSGLATQETQYF. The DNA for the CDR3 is TGCGCCAGCAGCTCCGGTCTAGCGACACAAGAGACCCAGTACTTC.

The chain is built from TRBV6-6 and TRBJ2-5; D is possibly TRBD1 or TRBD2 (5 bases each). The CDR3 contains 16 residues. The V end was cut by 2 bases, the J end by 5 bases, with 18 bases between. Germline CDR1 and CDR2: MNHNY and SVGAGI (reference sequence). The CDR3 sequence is CASSYAAGPGEETQYF. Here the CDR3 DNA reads TGTGCCAGCAGTTACGCGGCAGGGCCTGGGGAGGAGACCCAGTACTTC.

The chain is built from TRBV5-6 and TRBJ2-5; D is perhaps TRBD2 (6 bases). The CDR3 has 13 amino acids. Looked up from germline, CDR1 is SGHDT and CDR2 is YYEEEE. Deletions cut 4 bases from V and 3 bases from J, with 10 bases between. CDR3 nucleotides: TGTGCCAGCAGCCGGGGACTCAAAGAGACCCAGTACTTC. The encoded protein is CASSRGLKETQYF.

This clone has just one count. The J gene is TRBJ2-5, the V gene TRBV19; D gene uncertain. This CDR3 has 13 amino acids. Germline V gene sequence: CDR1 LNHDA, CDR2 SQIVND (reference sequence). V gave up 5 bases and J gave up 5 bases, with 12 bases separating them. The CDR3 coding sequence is TGTGCCAGTAGTCTCGGAGTAGAGGAGACCCAGTACTTC. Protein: CASSLGVEETQYF.

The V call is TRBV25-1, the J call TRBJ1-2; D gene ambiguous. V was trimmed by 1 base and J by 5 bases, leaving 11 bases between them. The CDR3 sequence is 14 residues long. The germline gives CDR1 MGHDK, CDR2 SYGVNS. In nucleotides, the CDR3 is TGTGCCAGCAGTGAATCGAGGCTGCGGTATGGCTACACCTTC. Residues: CASSESRLRYGYTF.

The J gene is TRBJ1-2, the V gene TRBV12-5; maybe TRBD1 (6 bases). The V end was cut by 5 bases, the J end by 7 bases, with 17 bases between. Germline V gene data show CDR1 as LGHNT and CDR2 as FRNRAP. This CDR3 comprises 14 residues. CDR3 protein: CASGPSRGAGGYTF. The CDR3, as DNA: TGTGCTAGTGGTCCGTCGCGGGGGGCTGGTGGCTACACCTTC.

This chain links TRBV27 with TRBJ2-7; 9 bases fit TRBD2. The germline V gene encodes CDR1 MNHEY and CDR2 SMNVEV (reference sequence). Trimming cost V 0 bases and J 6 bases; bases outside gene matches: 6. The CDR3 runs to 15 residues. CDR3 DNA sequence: TGTGCCAGCAGTTTATCTATAGCGGGAGTAGGCGAGCAGTACTTC. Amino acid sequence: CASSLSIAGVGEQYF.

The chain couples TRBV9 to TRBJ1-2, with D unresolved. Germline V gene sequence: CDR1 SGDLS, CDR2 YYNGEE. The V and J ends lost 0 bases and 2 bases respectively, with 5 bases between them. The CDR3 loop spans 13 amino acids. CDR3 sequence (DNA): TGTGCCAGCAGCGTAGAGGCCAACTATGGCTACACCTTC. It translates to CASSVEANYGYTF.

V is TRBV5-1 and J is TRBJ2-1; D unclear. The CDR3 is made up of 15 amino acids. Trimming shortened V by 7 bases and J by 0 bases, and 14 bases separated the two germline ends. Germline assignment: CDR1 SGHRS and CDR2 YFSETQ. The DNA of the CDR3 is TGCGCCAGCTATAGGGCCGGAAGCTCCTACAATGAGCAGTTCTTC. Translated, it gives CASYRAGSSYNEQFF. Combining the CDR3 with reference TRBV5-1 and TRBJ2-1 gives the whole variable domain KAGVTQTPRYLIKTRGQQVTLSCSPISGHRSVSWYQQTPGQGLQFLFEYFSETQRNKGNFPGRFSGRQFSNSRSEMNVSTLELGDSALYLCASYRAGSSYNEQFFGPGTRLTVL.

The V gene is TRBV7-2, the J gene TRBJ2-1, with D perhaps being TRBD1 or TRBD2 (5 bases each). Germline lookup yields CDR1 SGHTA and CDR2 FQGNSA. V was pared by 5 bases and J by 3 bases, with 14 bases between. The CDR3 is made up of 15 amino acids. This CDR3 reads CASSPPGRDYNEQFF. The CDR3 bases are TGTGCCAGCAGCCCCCCGGGACGGGACTACAATGAGCAGTTCTTC.

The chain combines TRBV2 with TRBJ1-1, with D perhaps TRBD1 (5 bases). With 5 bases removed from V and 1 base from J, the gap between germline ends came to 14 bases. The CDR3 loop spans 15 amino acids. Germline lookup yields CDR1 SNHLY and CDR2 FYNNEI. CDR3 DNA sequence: TGTGCCAGCAGTTTACGACAGATCCAGAACACTGAAGCTTTCTTT. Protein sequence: CASSLRQIQNTEAFF.

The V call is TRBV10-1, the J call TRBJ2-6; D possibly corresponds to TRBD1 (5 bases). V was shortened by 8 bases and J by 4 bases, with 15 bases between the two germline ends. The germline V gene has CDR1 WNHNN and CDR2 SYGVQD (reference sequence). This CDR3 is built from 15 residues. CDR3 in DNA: TGCGCCAGCCGGTGGAAGGGGCCCGGGGCCAACGTCCTGACTTTC. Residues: CASRWKGPGANVLTF.

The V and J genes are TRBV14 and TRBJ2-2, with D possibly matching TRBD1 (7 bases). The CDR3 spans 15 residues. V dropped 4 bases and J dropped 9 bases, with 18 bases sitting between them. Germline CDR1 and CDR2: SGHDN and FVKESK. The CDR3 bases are TGTGCCAGCAGCCCCCAGGGGGGAAGCACTCGGGAGCTGTTTTTT. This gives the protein CASSPQGGSTRELFF.

The CDR3 DNA follows: TGCGCCAGCAGCTTGGCAGGCCGTATTCACTACGAGCAGTACTTC. Its translation: CASSLAGRIHYEQYF. This chain joins TRBV5-1 and TRBJ2-7; no clear D. The germline V and J ends were trimmed by 0 bases and 3 bases, with 13 bases remaining between them. CDR3 length: 15 residues. Germline V gene sequence: CDR1 SGHRS, CDR2 YFSETQ. Together with reference TRBV5-1 and TRBJ2-7, the CDR3 gives the full variable domain: KAGVTQTPRYLIKTRGQQVTLSCSPISGHRSVSWYQQTPGQGLQFLFEYFSETQRNKGNFPGRFSGRQFSNSRSEMNVSTLELGDSALYLCASSLAGRIHYEQYFGPGTRLTVT.

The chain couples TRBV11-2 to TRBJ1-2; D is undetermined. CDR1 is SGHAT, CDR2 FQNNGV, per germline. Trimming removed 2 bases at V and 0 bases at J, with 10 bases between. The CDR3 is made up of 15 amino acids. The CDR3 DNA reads TGTGCCAGCAGCTTAATGACCGGGACTAACTATGGCTACACCTTC. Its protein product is CASSLMTGTNYGYTF.

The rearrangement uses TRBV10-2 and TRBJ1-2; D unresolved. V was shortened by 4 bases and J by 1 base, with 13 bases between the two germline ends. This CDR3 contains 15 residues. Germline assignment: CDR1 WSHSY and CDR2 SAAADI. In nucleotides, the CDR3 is TGCGCCAGCAGTGCACTCCTTAACAGTAACTATGGCTACACCTTC. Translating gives CASSALLNSNYGYTF.

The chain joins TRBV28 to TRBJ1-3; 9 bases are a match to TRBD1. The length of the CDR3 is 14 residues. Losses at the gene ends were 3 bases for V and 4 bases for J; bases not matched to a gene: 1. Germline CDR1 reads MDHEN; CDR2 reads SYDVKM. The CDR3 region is CASSLTGGGNTIYF. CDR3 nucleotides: TGTGCCAGCAGTTTGACAGGGGGAGGAAACACCATATATTTT.

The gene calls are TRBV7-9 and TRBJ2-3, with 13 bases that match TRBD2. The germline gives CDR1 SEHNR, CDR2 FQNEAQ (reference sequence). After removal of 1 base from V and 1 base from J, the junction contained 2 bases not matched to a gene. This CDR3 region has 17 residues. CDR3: CASSLGTSGSRTDTQYF. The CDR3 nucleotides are TGTGCCAGCAGCTTAGGGACTAGCGGGAGTCGCACAGATACGCAGTATTTT.

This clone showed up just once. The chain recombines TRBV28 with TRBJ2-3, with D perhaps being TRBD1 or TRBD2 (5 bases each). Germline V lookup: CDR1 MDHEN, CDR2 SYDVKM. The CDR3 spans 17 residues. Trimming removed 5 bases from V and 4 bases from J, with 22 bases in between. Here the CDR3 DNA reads TGTGCCAGCAGTACCACGGTCGGGGCACTAAGGGCAGATACGCAGTATTTT. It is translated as CASSTTVGALRADTQYF. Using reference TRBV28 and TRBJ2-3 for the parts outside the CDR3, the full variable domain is DVKVTQSSRYLVKRTGEKVFLECVQDMDHENMFWYRQDPGLGLRLIYFSYDVKMKEKGDIPEGYSVSREKKERFSLILESASTNQTSMYLCASSTTVGALRADTQYFGPGTRLTVL.

CDR3 amino acids: CASIRGSTGELFF. The CDR3 coding sequence is TGTGCCAGCATTAGGGGATCCACCGGGGAGCTGTTTTTT. The chain combines TRBV6-5 with TRBJ2-2; the D gene is possibly TRBD1 (5 bases). The CDR3 is 13 amino acids. Germline V gene sequence: CDR1 MNHEY, CDR2 SVGAGI. V lost 7 bases, J lost 4 bases, and 10 bases lay in between.

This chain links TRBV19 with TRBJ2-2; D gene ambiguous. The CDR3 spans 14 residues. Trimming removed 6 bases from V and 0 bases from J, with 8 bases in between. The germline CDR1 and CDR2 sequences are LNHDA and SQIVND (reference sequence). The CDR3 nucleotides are TGTGCCAGTAGCCCACAGACGAACACCGGGGAGCTGTTTTTT. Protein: CASSPQTNTGELFF.

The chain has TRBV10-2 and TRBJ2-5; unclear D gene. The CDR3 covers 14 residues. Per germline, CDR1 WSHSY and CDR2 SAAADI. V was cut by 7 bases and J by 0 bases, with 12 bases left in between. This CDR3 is CASKEFVYQETQYF. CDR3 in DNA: TGCGCCAGCAAGGAGTTTGTGTACCAAGAGACCCAGTACTTC.

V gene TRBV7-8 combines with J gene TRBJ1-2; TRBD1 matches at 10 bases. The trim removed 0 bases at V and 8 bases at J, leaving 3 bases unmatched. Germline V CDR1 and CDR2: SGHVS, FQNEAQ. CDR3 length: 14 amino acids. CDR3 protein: CASSLATGGYGYTF. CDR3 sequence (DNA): TGTGCCAGCAGCTTAGCGACAGGGGGCTACGGCTACACCTTC.

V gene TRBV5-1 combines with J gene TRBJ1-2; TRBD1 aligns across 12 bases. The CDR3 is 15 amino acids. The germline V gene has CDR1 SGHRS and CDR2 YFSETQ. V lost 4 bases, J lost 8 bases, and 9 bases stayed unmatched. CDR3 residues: CASSILGQGADGYTF. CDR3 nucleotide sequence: TGCGCCAGCAGCATACTGGGACAGGGGGCGGACGGCTACACCTTC.

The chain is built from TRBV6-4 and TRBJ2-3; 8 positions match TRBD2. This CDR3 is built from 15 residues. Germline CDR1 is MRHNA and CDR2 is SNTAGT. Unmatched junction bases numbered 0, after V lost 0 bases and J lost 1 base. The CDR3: CASSDSRGGTDTQYF. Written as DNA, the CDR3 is TGTGCCAGCAGTGACTCGCGGGGGGGCACAGATACGCAGTATTTT.

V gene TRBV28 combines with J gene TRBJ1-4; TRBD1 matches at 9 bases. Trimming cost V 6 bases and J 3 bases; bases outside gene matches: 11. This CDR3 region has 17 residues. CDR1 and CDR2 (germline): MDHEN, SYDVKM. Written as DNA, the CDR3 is TGTGCCAGCAGCCGAGCCCAGACAGGGGGGGCTAATGAAAAACTGTTTTTT. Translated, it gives CASSRAQTGGANEKLFF.

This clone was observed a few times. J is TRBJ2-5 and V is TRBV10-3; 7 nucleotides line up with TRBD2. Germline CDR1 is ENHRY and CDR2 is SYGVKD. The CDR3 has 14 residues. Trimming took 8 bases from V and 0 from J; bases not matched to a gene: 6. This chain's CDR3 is CAIASGTNQETQYF. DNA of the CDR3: TGTGCCATCGCTTCCGGGACTAACCAAGAGACCCAGTACTTC.

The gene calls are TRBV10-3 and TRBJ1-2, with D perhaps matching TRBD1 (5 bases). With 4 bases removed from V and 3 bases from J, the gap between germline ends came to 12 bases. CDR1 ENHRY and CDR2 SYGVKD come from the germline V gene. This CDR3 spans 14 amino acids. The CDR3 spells CAISGSDRDYGYTF. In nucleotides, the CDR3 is TGTGCCATCAGTGGCTCAGACAGAGACTATGGCTACACCTTC.

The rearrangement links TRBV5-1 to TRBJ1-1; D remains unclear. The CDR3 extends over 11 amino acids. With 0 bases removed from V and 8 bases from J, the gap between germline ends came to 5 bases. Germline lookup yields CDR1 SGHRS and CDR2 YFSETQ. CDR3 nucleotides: TGCGCCAGCAGCTTGGAAGAGGAAGCTTTCTTT. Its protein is CASSLEEEAFF.

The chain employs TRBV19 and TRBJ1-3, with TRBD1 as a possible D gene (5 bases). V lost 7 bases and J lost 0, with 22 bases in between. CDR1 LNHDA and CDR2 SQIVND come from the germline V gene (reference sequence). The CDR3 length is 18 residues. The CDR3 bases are TGTGCCAGTACCTCAGACAGACTACAGTGGAGCTCTGGAAACACCATATATTTT. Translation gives CASTSDRLQWSSGNTIYF.

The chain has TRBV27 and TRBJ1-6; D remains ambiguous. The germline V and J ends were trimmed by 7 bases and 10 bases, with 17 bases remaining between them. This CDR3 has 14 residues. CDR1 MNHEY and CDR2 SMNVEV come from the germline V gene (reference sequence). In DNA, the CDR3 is TGTGCCAGCACCCAGTTGATTGAGGGATCACCCCTCCACTTT. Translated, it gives CASTQLIEGSPLHF.